A selection of T cell receptor beta chains follows, all from one sample in a study of cytomegalovirus exposure and HLA in healthy donors. Method: immunoSEQ multiplex PCR; TCRdb's copy keeps in-frame clones and lacks some. The sample consists of some 180,000 clones, around 80% of them appearing once. Input material: PBMCs. Receptors originate from a girl aged 10-17 years in good health and CMV-seropositive. Both conserved end residues are part of each CDR3. The order of the fields is clone size, D gene, J gene, V gene, CDR3 protein, CDR3 DNA. The D gene is left open where the match is weak. Only part of the rows carry a size: once, few, many, or a class if the clone is expanded.

size: -
D: -
J: TRBJ2-1
V: TRBV27
CDR3: CASTFGESPNDEQFF
DNA: TGTGCCAGCACCTTCGGGGAAAGTCCTAACGATGAGCAGTTCTTC

size: -
D: -
J: TRBJ1-1
V: TRBV7-2
CDR3: CASSLLGSTEAFF
DNA: TGTGCCAGCAGCTTACTCGGGAGCACTGAAGCTTTCTTT

size: -
D: -
J: TRBJ2-2
V: TRBV6-5
CDR3: CASSFTGTGELFF
DNA: TGTGCCAGCAGTTTCACAGGCACCGGGGAGCTGTTTTTT

size: -
D: -
J: TRBJ2-7
V: TRBV7-2
CDR3: CASSPKGGSNYEQYF
DNA: TGTGCCAGCAGCCCTAAAGGGGGATCAAACTACGAGCAGTACTTC

size: -
D: -
J: TRBJ2-3
V: TRBV4-2
CDR3: CASSQDNRGTDTQYF
DNA: TGTGCCAGCAGCCAAGATAATCGGGGCACAGATACGCAGTATTTT

size: -
D: -
J: TRBJ1-1
V: TRBV7-8
CDR3: CASSYTPRGGSLTEAFF
DNA: TGTGCCAGCAGTTACACCCCAAGGGGGGGTAGTTTGACTGAAGCTTTCTTT

size: -
D: -
J: TRBJ1-5
V: TRBV12-2
CDR3: CASSLTYRSGQPQHF
DNA: TGTGCAAGTTCGCTTACATACAGGTCGGGTCAGCCCCAGCATTTT

size: -
D: -
J: TRBJ2-1
V: TRBV29-1
CDR3: CSVTERDEQFF
DNA: TGCAGCGTTACTGAACGGGATGAGCAGTTCTTC

size: -
D: -
J: TRBJ1-3
V: TRBV18
CDR3: CASSPRQGDGNTIYF
DNA: TGTGCCAGCTCCCCGAGGCAGGGTGACGGAAACACCATATATTTT

size: -
D: TRBD1
J: TRBJ1-2
V: TRBV2
CDR3: CASSVVDRDYGYTF
DNA: TGTGCCAGCAGCGTCGTCGACAGGGACTATGGCTACACCTTC

size: -
D: TRBD1
J: TRBJ2-7
V: TRBV10-1
CDR3: CASSEVDRGSEQYF
DNA: TGCGCCAGCAGTGAGGTGGACAGGGGTAGCGAGCAGTACTTC

size: -
D: -
J: TRBJ1-5
V: TRBV7-3
CDR3: CASSSTQGGPQHF
DNA: TGTGCCAGCAGCTCCACCCAAGGCGGGCCCCAGCATTTT

size: once
D: TRBD2
J: TRBJ2-3
V: TRBV5-1
CDR3: CASSPELIAGDTQYF
DNA: TGCGCCAGCAGCCCAGAATTAATAGCGGGAGATACGCAGTATTTT

size: -
D: -
J: TRBJ1-1
V: TRBV18
CDR3: CASSPPYVRNTEAFF
DNA: TGTGCCAGCTCACCACCGTATGTCAGAAACACTGAAGCTTTCTTT

size: -
D: -
J: TRBJ2-7
V: TRBV19
CDR3: CASSIGGTSSYEQYF
DNA: TGTGCCAGTAGTATAGGAGGAACGAGCTCCTACGAGCAGTACTTC

size: -
D: TRBD1
J: TRBJ2-1
V: TRBV2
CDR3: CARYRGNEQFF
DNA: TGTGCCAGATACAGGGGCAATGAGCAGTTCTTC

size: -
D: TRBD2
J: TRBJ2-7
V: TRBV7-3
CDR3: CASEGLAGRETYEQYF
DNA: TGTGCCAGCGAGGGACTAGCGGGAAGGGAGACCTACGAGCAGTACTTC

size: -
D: -
J: TRBJ1-1
V: TRBV5-1
CDR3: CASSLEHLWTEAFF
DNA: TGCGCCAGCAGCTTGGAACACCTTTGGACTGAAGCTTTCTTT

size: -
D: -
J: TRBJ1-5
V: TRBV6-5
CDR3: CASSYSSGQPQHF
DNA: TGTGCCAGCAGTTACTCGTCAGGGCAGCCCCAGCATTTT

size: few
D: TRBD1
J: TRBJ1-1
V: TRBV19
CDR3: CASSLPTGVMGTEAFF
DNA: TGTGCCAGTAGCCTCCCGACAGGGGTGATGGGGACTGAAGCTTTCTTT

size: few
D: -
J: TRBJ2-3
V: TRBV5-4
CDR3: CASSLQGRRADTQYF
DNA: TGTGCCAGCAGCTTGCAGGGGCGCAGGGCAGATACGCAGTATTTT

size: -
D: TRBD2
J: TRBJ2-7
V: TRBV11-2
CDR3: CASSSTLVSGSSYEQYF
DNA: TGTGCCAGCAGCTCGACCTTGGTTAGCGGGAGCTCCTACGAGCAGTACTTC

size: -
D: TRBD1
J: TRBJ1-1
V: TRBV6-6
CDR3: CASSYSSGGTEAFF
DNA: TGTGCCAGCAGTTACTCTTCAGGGGGCACTGAAGCTTTCTTT

size: -
D: -
J: TRBJ2-3
V: TRBV7-9
CDR3: CASSQGLTSDTQYF
DNA: TGTGCCAGCAGCCAAGGACTAACCTCCGATACGCAGTATTTT

size: -
D: TRBD1
J: TRBJ2-3
V: TRBV19
CDR3: CASSTHGQGAIDTQYF
DNA: TGTGCCAGTAGTACCCACGGACAGGGGGCGATAGATACGCAGTATTTT

size: -
D: TRBD2
J: TRBJ2-1
V: TRBV7-9
CDR3: CASSSSGTSGGNEQFF
DNA: TGTGCCAGCAGCTCATCCGGGACTAGCGGGGGCAATGAGCAGTTCTTC

size: -
D: TRBD2
J: TRBJ2-5
V: TRBV29-1
CDR3: CSVGLAGAQETQYF
DNA: TGCAGCGTTGGACTAGCGGGAGCCCAAGAGACCCAGTACTTC

size: -
D: TRBD2
J: TRBJ2-5
V: TRBV2
CDR3: CASSEASGRRETQYF
DNA: TGTGCCAGCAGTGAAGCTAGCGGGAGGAGGGAGACCCAGTACTTC

size: -
D: -
J: TRBJ1-1
V: TRBV5-8
CDR3: CASSLSVEAFF
DNA: TGTGCCAGCAGCTTGTCAGTTGAAGCTTTCTTT

size: -
D: TRBD1
J: TRBJ1-5
V: TRBV29-1
CDR3: CSVQTQGARQPQHF
DNA: TGCAGCGTCCAAACGCAGGGGGCGAGGCAGCCCCAGCATTTT

size: -
D: TRBD1
J: TRBJ2-5
V: TRBV11-2
CDR3: CASSPPGGQETQYF
DNA: TGTGCCAGCAGCCCCCCAGGGGGCCAAGAGACCCAGTACTTC

size: -
D: -
J: TRBJ1-2
V: TRBV6-6
CDR3: CASSYGQGNWGYTF
DNA: TGTGCCAGCAGTTACGGGCAGGGCAATTGGGGCTACACCTTC

size: -
D: -
J: TRBJ1-1
V: TRBV6-1
CDR3: CASSESGGNTEAFF
DNA: TGTGCCAGCAGTGAAAGCGGGGGGAACACTGAAGCTTTCTTT

size: -
D: TRBD1
J: TRBJ2-5
V: TRBV18
CDR3: CASSPGQGRETQYF
DNA: TGTGCCAGCTCACCGGGACAGGGGAGAGAGACCCAGTACTTC

size: -
D: TRBD2
J: TRBJ2-1
V: TRBV7-2
CDR3: CASSLSGRSDNEQFF
DNA: TGTGCCAGCAGCTTAAGCGGGAGGTCGGACAATGAGCAGTTCTTC

size: -
D: -
J: TRBJ1-1
V: TRBV7-9
CDR3: CASSFSGGLAEAFF
DNA: TGTGCCAGCAGCTTTTCCGGAGGACTGGCTGAAGCTTTCTTT

size: -
D: -
J: TRBJ1-4
V: TRBV4-2
CDR3: CASSQDGLGGNEKLFF
DNA: TGTGCCAGCAGCCAAGACGGACTTGGAGGTAATGAAAAACTGTTTTTT

size: -
D: TRBD1
J: TRBJ1-2
V: TRBV6-4
CDR3: CASSGPRDRESLENTF
DNA: TGTGCCAGCAGCGGCCCTCGGGACAGGGAGAGCTTGGAGAACACCTTC

size: -
D: TRBD2
J: TRBJ2-3
V: TRBV19
CDR3: CASRISGRLPSTDTQYF
DNA: TGTGCCAGTAGGATTAGCGGGAGGCTACCTAGCACAGATACGCAGTATTTT

size: -
D: TRBD1
J: TRBJ2-5
V: TRBV6-1
CDR3: CASKGQGQETQYF
DNA: TGTGCCAGCAAAGGACAGGGGCAAGAGACCCAGTACTTC

size: -
D: -
J: TRBJ2-7
V: TRBV28
CDR3: CASSPYTHSSYEQYF
DNA: TGTGCCAGCAGCCCTTATACGCACAGCTCCTACGAGCAGTACTTC

size: -
D: TRBD2
J: TRBJ2-5
V: TRBV5-1
CDR3: CASTQPRGGETQYF
DNA: TGCGCCAGCACCCAACCTCGGGGGGGAGAGACCCAGTACTTC

size: -
D: TRBD1
J: TRBJ1-5
V: TRBV7-6
CDR3: CASSPRQGQDQPQHF
DNA: TGTGCCAGCAGCCCGCGACAGGGGCAGGATCAGCCCCAGCATTTT

size: -
D: -
J: TRBJ1-2
V: TRBV15
CDR3: CATSRDYAAELNYGYTF
DNA: TGTGCCACCAGCAGAGATTATGCAGCGGAACTTAACTATGGCTACACCTTC

size: -
D: TRBD2
J: TRBJ2-1
V: TRBV5-1
CDR3: CASSSGLLAGGSYNEQFF
DNA: TGCGCCAGCAGCTCCGGGTTACTAGCGGGAGGTTCCTACAATGAGCAGTTCTTC